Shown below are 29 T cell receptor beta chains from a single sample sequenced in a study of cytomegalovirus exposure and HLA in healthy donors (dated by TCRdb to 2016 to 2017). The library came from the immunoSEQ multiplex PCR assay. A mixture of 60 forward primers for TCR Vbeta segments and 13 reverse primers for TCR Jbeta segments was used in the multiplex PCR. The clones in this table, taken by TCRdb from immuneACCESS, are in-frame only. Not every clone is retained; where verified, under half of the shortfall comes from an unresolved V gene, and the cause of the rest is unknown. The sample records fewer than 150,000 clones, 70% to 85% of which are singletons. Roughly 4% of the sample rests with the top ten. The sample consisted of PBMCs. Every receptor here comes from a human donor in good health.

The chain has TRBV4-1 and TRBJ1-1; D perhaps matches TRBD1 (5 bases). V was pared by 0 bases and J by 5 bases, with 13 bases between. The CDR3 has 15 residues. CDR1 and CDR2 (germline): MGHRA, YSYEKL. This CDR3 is CASSQDERGRTEAFF. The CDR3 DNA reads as TGCGCCAGCAGCCAAGACGAGCGGGGCAGGACTGAAGCTTTCTTT.

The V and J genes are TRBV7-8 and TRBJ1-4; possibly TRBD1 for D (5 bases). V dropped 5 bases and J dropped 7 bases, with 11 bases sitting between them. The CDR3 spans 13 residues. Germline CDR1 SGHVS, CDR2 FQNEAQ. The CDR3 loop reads CASSGGVGEKLFF. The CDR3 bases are TGTGCCAGCAGCGGGGGGGTGGGTGAAAAACTGTTTTTT.

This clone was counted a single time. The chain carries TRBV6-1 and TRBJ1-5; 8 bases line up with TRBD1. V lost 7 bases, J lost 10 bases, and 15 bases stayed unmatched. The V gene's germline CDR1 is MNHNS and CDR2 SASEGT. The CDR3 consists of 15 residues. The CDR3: CASKPGGGWDVPQHF. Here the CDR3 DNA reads TGTGCCAGCAAGCCAGGGGGCGGGTGGGATGTTCCCCAGCATTTT.

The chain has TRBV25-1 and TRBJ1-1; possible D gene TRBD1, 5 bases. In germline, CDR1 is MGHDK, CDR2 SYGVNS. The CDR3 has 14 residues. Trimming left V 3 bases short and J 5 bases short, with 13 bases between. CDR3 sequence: CASSDWGSLTEAFF. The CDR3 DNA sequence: TGTGCCAGCAGTGACTGGGGCAGTTTAACTGAAGCTTTCTTT.

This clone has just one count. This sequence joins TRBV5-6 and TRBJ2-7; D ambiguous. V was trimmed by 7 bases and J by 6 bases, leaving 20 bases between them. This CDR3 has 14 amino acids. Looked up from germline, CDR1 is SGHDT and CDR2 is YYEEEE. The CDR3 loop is CASDALVGSGEQYF. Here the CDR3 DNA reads TGTGCCAGCGATGCTTTAGTAGGTTCGGGCGAGCAGTACTTC.

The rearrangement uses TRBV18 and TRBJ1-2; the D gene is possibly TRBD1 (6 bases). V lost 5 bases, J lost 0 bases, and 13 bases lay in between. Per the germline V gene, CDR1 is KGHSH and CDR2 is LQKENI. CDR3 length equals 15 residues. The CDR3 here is CASSTNRATNYGYTF. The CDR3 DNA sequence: TGTGCCAGCTCAACAAACAGGGCTACTAACTATGGCTACACCTTC.

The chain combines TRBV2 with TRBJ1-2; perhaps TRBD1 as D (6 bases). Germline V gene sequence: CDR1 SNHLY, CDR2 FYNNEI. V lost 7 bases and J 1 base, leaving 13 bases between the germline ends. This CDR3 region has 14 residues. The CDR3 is CASMGGAGNYGYTF. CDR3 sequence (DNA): TGTGCCAGCATGGGGGGGGCCGGTAACTATGGCTACACCTTC.

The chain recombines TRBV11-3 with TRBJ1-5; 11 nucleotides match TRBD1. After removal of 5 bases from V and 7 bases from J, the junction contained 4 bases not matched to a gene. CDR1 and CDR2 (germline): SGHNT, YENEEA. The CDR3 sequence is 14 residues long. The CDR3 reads CASSNRTGGQPQHF. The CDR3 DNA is TGTGCCAGCAGCAACCGGACAGGGGGCCAGCCCCAGCATTTT.

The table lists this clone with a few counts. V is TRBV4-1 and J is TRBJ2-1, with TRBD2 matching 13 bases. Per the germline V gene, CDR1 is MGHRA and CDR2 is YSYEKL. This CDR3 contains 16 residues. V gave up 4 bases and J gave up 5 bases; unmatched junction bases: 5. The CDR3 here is CASSLGLAGDHNEQFF. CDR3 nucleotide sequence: TGCGCCAGCAGCCTAGGACTAGCGGGAGACCACAATGAGCAGTTCTTC.

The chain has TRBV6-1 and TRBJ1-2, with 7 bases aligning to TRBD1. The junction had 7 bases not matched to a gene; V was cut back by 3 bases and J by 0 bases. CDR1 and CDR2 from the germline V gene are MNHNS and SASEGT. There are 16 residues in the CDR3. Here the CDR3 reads CASSELGTASNYGYTF. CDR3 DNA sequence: TGTGCCAGCAGTGAGCTCGGGACAGCCTCTAACTATGGCTACACCTTC.

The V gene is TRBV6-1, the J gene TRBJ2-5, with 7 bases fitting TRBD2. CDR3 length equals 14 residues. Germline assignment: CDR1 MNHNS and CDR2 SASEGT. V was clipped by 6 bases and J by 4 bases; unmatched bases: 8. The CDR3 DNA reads TGTGCCAGCAGAGGGAGGGGCGGTGGAGAGACCCAGTACTTC. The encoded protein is CASRGRGGGETQYF.

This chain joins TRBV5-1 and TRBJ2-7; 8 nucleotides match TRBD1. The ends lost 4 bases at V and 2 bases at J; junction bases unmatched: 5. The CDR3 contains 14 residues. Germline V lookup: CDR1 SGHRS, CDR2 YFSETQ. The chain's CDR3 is CASSPTTGAYEQYF. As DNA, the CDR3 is TGCGCCAGCAGCCCCACGACAGGGGCCTACGAGCAGTACTTC. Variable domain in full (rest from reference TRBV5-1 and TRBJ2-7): KAGVTQTPRYLIKTRGQQVTLSCSPISGHRSVSWYQQTPGQGLQFLFEYFSETQRNKGNFPGRFSGRQFSNSRSEMNVSTLELGDSALYLCASSPTTGAYEQYFGPGTRLTVT.

The CDR3 bases are TGTGCCATCAGTGAAACTAGGGGGACCGGCTACGAGCAGTACTTC. This codes for CAISETRGTGYEQYF. The gene calls are TRBV10-3 and TRBJ2-7, with a weak D call TRBD1 (6 bases). This CDR3 has 15 residues. The germline CDR1 and CDR2 sequences are ENHRY and SYGVKD. Trimming shortened V by 3 bases and J by 3 bases, and 15 bases separated the two germline ends.

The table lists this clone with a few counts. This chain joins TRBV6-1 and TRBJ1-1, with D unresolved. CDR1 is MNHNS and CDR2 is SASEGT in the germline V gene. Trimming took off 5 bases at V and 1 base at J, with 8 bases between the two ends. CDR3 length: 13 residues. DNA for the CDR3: TGTGCCAGCAGTAGGCAGGAGAACACTGAAGCTTTCTTT. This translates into CASSRQENTEAFF.

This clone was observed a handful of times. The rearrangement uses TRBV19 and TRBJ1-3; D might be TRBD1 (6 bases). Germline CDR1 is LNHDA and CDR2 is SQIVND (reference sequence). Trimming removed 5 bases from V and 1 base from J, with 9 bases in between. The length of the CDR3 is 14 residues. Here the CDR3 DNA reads TGTGCCAGTAGTCACCAGGGGTCTGGAAACACCATATATTTT. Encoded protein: CASSHQGSGNTIYF.

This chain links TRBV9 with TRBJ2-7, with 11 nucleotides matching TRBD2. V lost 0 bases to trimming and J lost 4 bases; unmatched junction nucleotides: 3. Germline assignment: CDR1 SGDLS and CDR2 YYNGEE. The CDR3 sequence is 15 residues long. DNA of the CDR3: TGTGCCAGCAGCGTAGGGGCTAGCGGGAGGTACGAGCAGTACTTC. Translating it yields CASSVGASGRYEQYF.

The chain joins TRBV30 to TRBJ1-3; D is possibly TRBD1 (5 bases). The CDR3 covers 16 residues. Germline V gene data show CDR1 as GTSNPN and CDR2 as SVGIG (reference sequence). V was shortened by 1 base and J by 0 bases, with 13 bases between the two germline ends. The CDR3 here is CAWSGAQVNSGNTIYF. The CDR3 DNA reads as TGTGCCTGGAGTGGGGCACAGGTTAACTCTGGAAACACCATATATTTT.

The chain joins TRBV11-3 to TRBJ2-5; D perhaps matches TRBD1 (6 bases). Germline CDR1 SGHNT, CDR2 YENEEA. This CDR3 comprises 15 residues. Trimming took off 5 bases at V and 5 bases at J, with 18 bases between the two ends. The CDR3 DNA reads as TGTGCCAGCAGCACCGGACAGCTACTTAGGGAGACCCAGTACTTC. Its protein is CASSTGQLLRETQYF.

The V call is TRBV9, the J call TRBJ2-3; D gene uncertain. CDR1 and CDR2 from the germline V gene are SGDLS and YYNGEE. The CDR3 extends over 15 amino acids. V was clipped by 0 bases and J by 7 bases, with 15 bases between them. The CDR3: CASSVDATPEYTQYF. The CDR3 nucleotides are TGTGCCAGCAGCGTAGATGCCACCCCGGAGTATACGCAGTATTTT.

The CDR3 sequence: CASSASPVNEQYF. As DNA, the CDR3 is TGCGCCAGCAGTGCCTCCCCGGTGAACGAGCAGTACTTC. The chain links TRBV10-1 to TRBJ2-7; no clear D. The CDR3 has 13 residues. V lost 4 bases and J 5 bases, leaving 12 bases between the germline ends. Looked up from germline, CDR1 is WNHNN and CDR2 is SYGVQD (reference sequence).

CDR3 amino acids: CASSLTSPVLEQYF. CDR3 DNA sequence: TGTGCCAGCAGTTTAACTAGTCCCGTCCTCGAGCAGTACTTC. This rearrangement joins TRBV6-5 to TRBJ2-7, with a possible D match to TRBD2 (5 bases). V was pared by 4 bases and J by 6 bases, with 16 bases between. The CDR3 sequence is 14 residues long. Germline-derived CDR1 and CDR2 are MNHEY and SVGAGI.

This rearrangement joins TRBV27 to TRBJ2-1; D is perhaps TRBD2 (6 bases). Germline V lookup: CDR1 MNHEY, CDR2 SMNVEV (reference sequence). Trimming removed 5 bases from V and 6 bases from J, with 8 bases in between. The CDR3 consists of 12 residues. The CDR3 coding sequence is TGTGCCAGCAGTCTCGGGGGCAATGAGCAGTTCTTC. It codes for CASSLGGNEQFF.

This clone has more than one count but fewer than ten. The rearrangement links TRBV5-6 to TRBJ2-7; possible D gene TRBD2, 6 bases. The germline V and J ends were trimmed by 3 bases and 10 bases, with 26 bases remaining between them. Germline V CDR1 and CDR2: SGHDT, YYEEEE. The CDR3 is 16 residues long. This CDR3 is CASSSLSGGDPTKQYF. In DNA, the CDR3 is TGTGCCAGCAGCTCCCTATCCGGAGGGGACCCTACGAAACAGTACTTC.

CDR3 region: CASSESLAGDREQFF. The CDR3, as DNA: TGTGCCAGCAGTGAAAGTCTAGCGGGAGATCGGGAGCAGTTCTTC. V is TRBV6-4 and J is TRBJ2-1; 10 nucleotides line up with TRBD2. CDR1 MRHNA and CDR2 SNTAGT come from the germline V gene. Germline trimming cut 3 bases from V and 10 bases from J; bases unmatched to any gene: 9. The CDR3 sequence is 15 residues long.

DNA of the CDR3: TGTGCCATCAGACGGGACAGCGACGCCTACGAGCAGTACTTC. Translation gives CAIRRDSDAYEQYF. The V and J genes are TRBV10-3 and TRBJ2-7; 7 positions agree with TRBD1. This CDR3 region has 14 residues. J lost 2 bases, V lost 6 bases, and 7 bases had no gene match. CDR1 is ENHRY and CDR2 is SYGVKD in the germline V gene.

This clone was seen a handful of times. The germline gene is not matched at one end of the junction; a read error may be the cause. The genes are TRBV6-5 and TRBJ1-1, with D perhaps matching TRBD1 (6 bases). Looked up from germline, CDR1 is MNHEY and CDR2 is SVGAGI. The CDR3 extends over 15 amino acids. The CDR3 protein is CASGQKGGMNTEAFF. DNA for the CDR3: TGTGCCAGCGGACAGAAAGGGGGAATGAACACTGAAGCCTTCTTT.

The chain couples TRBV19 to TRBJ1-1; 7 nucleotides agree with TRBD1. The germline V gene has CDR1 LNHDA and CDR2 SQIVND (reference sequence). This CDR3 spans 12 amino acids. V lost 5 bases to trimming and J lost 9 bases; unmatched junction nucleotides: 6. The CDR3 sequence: CASSPTTGKAFF. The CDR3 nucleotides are TGTGCCAGTAGTCCCACGACAGGGAAAGCTTTCTTT.

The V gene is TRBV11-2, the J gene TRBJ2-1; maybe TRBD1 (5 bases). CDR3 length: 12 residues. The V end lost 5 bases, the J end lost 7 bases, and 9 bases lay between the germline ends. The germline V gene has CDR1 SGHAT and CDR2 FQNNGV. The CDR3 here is CASSQRGNEQFF. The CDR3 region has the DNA TGTGCCAGCAGCCAAAGGGGTAATGAGCAGTTCTTC.

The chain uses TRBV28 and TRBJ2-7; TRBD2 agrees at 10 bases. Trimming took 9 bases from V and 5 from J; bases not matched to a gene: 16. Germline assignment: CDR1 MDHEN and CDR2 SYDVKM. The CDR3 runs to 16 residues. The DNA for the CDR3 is TGTGCCAGTGGGGTGCTAGCGGGAGCCCCTATCCACGAGCAGTACTTC. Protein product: CASGVLAGAPIHEQYF.